A single sample gave rise to the 20 T cell receptor beta chains below, sequenced in a study of CD8 T cells in ankylosing spondylitis. General observations from the study: A motif of 7 to 9 highly homologous TCR beta variants was seen as apparently characteristic of ankylosing spondylitis blood.

TCRdb re-analysed the 5' RACE reads in MiXCR, keeping a single row per CDR3 protein. The data hold about 540,000 distinct CDR3 sequences, with roughly 13% observed a single time. No antigen has been identified for these receptors. Material for sequencing was blood, either unsorted or a sorted T cell fraction (not recorded which). The receptors stem from a male donor with ankylosing spondylitis.

This clonotype showed up just a few times. V is TRBV5-4 and J is TRBJ2-3, with D perhaps given as TRBD1 or TRBD2 (6 bases each). V gave up 2 bases and J gave up 2 bases, with 12 bases separating them. This CDR3 is built from 15 residues. CDR1 SGHNT and CDR2 YYREEE come from the germline V gene (reference sequence). CDR3 coding DNA: TGTGCCAGCAGCTTAGGCTCGGGGGCCACAGATACGCAGTATTTT. Encoded protein: CASSLGSGATDTQYF.

The chain is built from TRBV20-1 and TRBJ2-2, with TRBD1 identical over 9 bases. Germline V lookup: CDR1 DFQATT, CDR2 SNEGSKA (reference sequence). V dropped 6 bases and J dropped 4; count of bases not matched to a gene: 6. There are 14 residues in the CDR3. This chain's CDR3 is CSAQTGGSTGELFF. DNA of the CDR3: TGCAGTGCCCAGACAGGGGGAAGCACCGGGGAGCTGTTTTTT.

This chain uses TRBV7-9 with TRBJ2-7; no clear D gene. The CDR3 sequence is 15 residues long. The V end lost 2 bases, the J end lost 4 bases, and 15 bases lay between the germline ends. In germline, CDR1 is SEHNR, CDR2 FQNEAQ (reference sequence). This CDR3 is CASSLMDPPPYEQYF. Written as DNA, the CDR3 is TGTGCCAGCAGCTTAATGGATCCCCCACCGTACGAGCAGTACTTC.

This clonotype showed up just a few times. The CDR3 DNA is TGTGCCAGCAGCCCGAGAGGTAGCGGGAGTTCTGAGACCCAGTACTTC. This encodes CASSPRGSGSSETQYF. The rearrangement joins TRBV9 to TRBJ2-5, with 9 bases lining up with TRBD2. J lost 5 bases, V lost 4 bases, and 12 bases had no gene match. The CDR3 has 16 amino acids. In germline, CDR1 is SGDLS, CDR2 YYNGEE.

In its sample, this clonotype was seen many times. The J gene is TRBJ1-2, the V gene TRBV5-6, with D possibly being TRBD1 (6 bases). The CDR3 runs to 15 residues. Germline V gene data show CDR1 as SGHDT and CDR2 as YYEEEE. The V end lost 5 bases, the J end lost 1 base, and 15 bases lay between the germline ends. The CDR3 sequence is CASRRGQNVNYGYTF. The CDR3 DNA reads as TGTGCCAGCAGACGCGGACAGAACGTTAACTATGGCTACACCTTC.

The chain couples TRBV5-1 to TRBJ2-1; no firm D call. The CDR3 consists of 12 residues. Trimming pared 3 bases from V and 6 bases from J, leaving 7 bases between. Germline CDR1 reads SGHRS; CDR2 reads YFSETQ. The CDR3 DNA reads as TGCGCCAGCAGCTCGAACTTCAATGAGCAGTTCTTC. Translation gives CASSSNFNEQFF.

J is TRBJ2-3 and V is TRBV20-1, with D perhaps matching TRBD2 (7 bases). V was clipped by 0 bases and J by 4 bases, with 17 bases between them. Germline CDR1 DFQATT, CDR2 SNEGSKA (reference sequence). This CDR3 spans 16 amino acids. The CDR3 sequence is CSARDWRRGGADTQYF. In DNA form, the CDR3 reads TGCAGTGCTAGAGATTGGCGGAGGGGGGGCGCAGATACGCAGTATTTT.

The chain joins TRBV3-1 to TRBJ1-1; D remains ambiguous. Germline V gives CDR1 LGHDT, CDR2 YNNKEL (reference sequence). Trimming left V 1 base short and J 1 base short, with 4 bases between. The CDR3 covers 13 residues. The DNA for the CDR3 is TGTGCCAGCAGCCAAGTCCGGAACACTGAAGCTTTCTTT. Its protein product is CASSQVRNTEAFF. Full variable domain (missing parts from reference TRBV3-1 and TRBJ1-1): DTAVSQTPKYLVTQMGNDKSIKCEQNLGHDTMYWYKQDSKKFLKIMFSYNNKELIINETVPNRFSPKSPDKAHLNLHINSLELGDSAVYFCASSQVRNTEAFFGQGTRLTVV.

The sample holds many counts of this clonotype. The gene calls are TRBV7-2 and TRBJ2-2; no clear D gene. Germline V gives CDR1 SGHTA, CDR2 FQGNSA. This CDR3 region has 16 residues. V lost 4 bases, J lost 0 bases, and 12 bases lay in between. DNA for the CDR3: TGTGCCAGCAGCTCAACCTCGACATCGAACACCGGGGAGCTGTTTTTT. Protein sequence: CASSSTSTSNTGELFF.

The J gene is TRBJ2-1, the V gene TRBV7-8, with 7 bases matching TRBD2. This CDR3 region has 17 residues. Trimming cost V 6 bases and J 0 bases; bases outside gene matches: 11. Germline values: CDR1 SGHVS, CDR2 FQNEAQ. CDR3 residues: CASSPRGRGSSYNEQFF. DNA for the CDR3: TGTGCCAGCAGTCCAAGGGGTCGCGGGAGCTCCTACAATGAGCAGTTCTTC.

This chain joins TRBV20-1 and TRBJ2-1, with D perhaps matching TRBD1 (5 bases). This CDR3 has 13 residues. V lost 5 bases and J 0 bases, leaving 8 bases between the germline ends. Germline V gene sequence: CDR1 DFQATT, CDR2 SNEGSKA (reference sequence). DNA of the CDR3: TGCAGTGCTGCGACAGTCTCCTACAATGAGCAGTTCTTC. Translating it yields CSAATVSYNEQFF.

In this sample, this clonotype turned up many times. CDR3 in amino acids: CASSYRQGIGYNEQFF. CDR3 DNA sequence: TGCGCCAGCAGTTATCGACAGGGTATAGGCTACAATGAGCAGTTCTTC. This sequence joins TRBV5-1 and TRBJ2-1; TRBD1 aligns across 7 bases. V shed 5 bases and J 3 bases; nucleotides not matched to a gene: 11. This CDR3 is built from 16 residues. The germline gives CDR1 SGHRS, CDR2 YFSETQ.

This clonotype was found a few times. The V and J genes are TRBV7-9 and TRBJ1-1; D is unclear. Germline V gene data show CDR1 as SEHNR and CDR2 as FQNEAQ (reference sequence). Trimming took off 5 bases at V and 10 bases at J, with 14 bases between the two ends. The CDR3 has 12 residues. CDR3 region: CASSPAGRGAFF. For the CDR3, the DNA is TGTGCCAGCAGCCCGGCGGGCCGGGGAGCTTTCTTT.

J is TRBJ2-1 and V is TRBV12-3 or TRBV12-4, with 12 bases aligning to TRBD2. The CDR3 is 15 residues long. V dropped 4 bases and J dropped 12; count of bases not matched to a gene: 10. CDR3 protein: CASSSPGLAGRRQFF. The CDR3 DNA reads as TGTGCCAGCAGTTCACCGGGACTAGCGGGTCGTAGGCAGTTCTTC.

This clonotype was detected only a few times. The chain employs TRBV7-2 and TRBJ2-1, with 8 bases identical to TRBD2. The germline gives CDR1 SGHTA, CDR2 FQGNSA. The CDR3 totals 17 residues. The V segment lost 0 bases and the J segment 4 bases; nucleotides outside the gene matches: 8. The CDR3 is CASSLAPSAGGYNEQFF. The CDR3, as DNA: TGTGCCAGCAGCTTAGCGCCCTCGGCGGGAGGATACAATGAGCAGTTCTTC.

This clonotype was seen more than once but under ten times. V gene TRBV3-1 combines with J gene TRBJ1-1, with D unclear. Germline V lookup: CDR1 LGHDT, CDR2 YNNKEL (reference sequence). V lost 1 base, J lost 3 bases, and 12 bases lay in between. This CDR3 has 15 amino acids. The CDR3, as DNA: TGTGCCAGCAGCCAAGGCCGGAGAATGGACACTGAAGCTTTCTTT. Translated: CASSQGRRMDTEAFF.

The table lists this clonotype with a few counts. The V call is TRBV5-5, the J call TRBJ2-2; 9 nucleotides match TRBD1. Per germline, CDR1 SGHKS and CDR2 YYEKEE (reference sequence). Trimming took 3 bases from V and 4 from J; bases not matched to a gene: 1. The length of the CDR3 is 14 residues. In nucleotides, the CDR3 is TGTGCCAGCAGCTGGGGACAGGGCACCGGGGAGCTGTTTTTT. Its protein product is CASSWGQGTGELFF.

In this sample, this clonotype turned up a few times. The chain couples TRBV21-1 to TRBJ2-1; the table's D call, TRBD1, has no DNA check behind it. TRBV21-1 is designated a pseudogene. The CDR3 sequence is 15 residues long. CDR3 residues: CASSRDRGGVNEQFF. In nucleotides, the CDR3 is TGTGCCAGCAGCCGCGACAGGGGAGGGGTTAATGAGCAGTTCTTC.

This clonotype has just a few counts. The rearrangement links TRBV5-5 to TRBJ2-2, with TRBD1 identical over 8 bases. CDR1 and CDR2 from the germline V gene are SGHKS and YYEKEE (reference sequence). The CDR3 covers 16 residues. The V gene end was trimmed by 4 bases and the J gene end by 4 bases; junction bases not matched to a gene: 9. CDR3 amino acids: CASSARTGYGTGELFF. CDR3 nucleotide sequence: TGTGCCAGCAGCGCCCGGACAGGGTACGGCACCGGGGAGCTGTTTTTT.

This clonotype was counted only a few times. This chain uses TRBV2 with TRBJ2-3; the D gene is possibly TRBD1 (6 bases). Germline loops: CDR1 SNHLY, CDR2 FYNNEI. This CDR3 has 14 amino acids. V was shortened by 7 bases and J by 2 bases, with 13 bases between the two germline ends. The CDR3 loop is CASKDRGITDTQYF. CDR3 coding DNA: TGTGCCAGCAAGGACAGAGGAATCACAGATACGCAGTATTTT.